The next 15 T cell receptor beta chains were all read from a single sample in a study of cytomegalovirus exposure and HLA in healthy donors. Clones were sequenced by immunoSEQ multiplex PCR, and TCRdb holds only the in-frame ones, with some missing. The sample has approximately 180,000 clones, roughly 86% seen once; the top ten hold approximately 2.5%. Sequenced: PBMCs. The receptors originated from a man younger than 35 in good health and CMV-seropositive.

The chain combines TRBV11-2 with TRBJ1-1, with D possibly being TRBD1 (6 bases). Deletions cut 5 bases from V and 6 bases from J, with 19 bases between. Germline CDR1 SGHAT, CDR2 FQNNGV. The CDR3 spans 15 residues. The CDR3 region is CASSHPDRKFPEAFF. The CDR3 nucleotides read TGTGCCAGCAGCCATCCCGACAGGAAATTTCCTGAAGCTTTCTTT.

V is TRBV27 and J is TRBJ2-2, with 9 bases that match TRBD2. CDR1 and CDR2 from the germline V gene are MNHEY and SMNVEV (reference sequence). This CDR3 contains 14 residues. V was clipped by 2 bases and J by 7 bases; unmatched bases: 2. CDR3 residues: CASSLSSGSGELFF. CDR3 sequence (DNA): TGTGCCAGCAGTTTAAGTAGCGGGAGCGGGGAGCTGTTTTTT.

The chain recombines TRBV7-9 with TRBJ2-7; 8 bases align to TRBD1. CDR1 and CDR2 from the germline V gene are SEHNR and FQNEAQ (reference sequence). After removal of 5 bases from V and 2 bases from J, the junction contained 5 bases not matched to a gene. There are 14 residues in the CDR3. CDR3 in amino acids: CASSPWTGTYEQYF. The CDR3 DNA is TGTGCCAGCAGCCCATGGACAGGGACCTACGAGCAGTACTTC.

The chain has TRBV2 and TRBJ1-5; D is unclear. Trimming stripped 1 base from V and 4 bases from J, with 11 bases between. The CDR3 covers 15 residues. Germline CDR1 SNHLY, CDR2 FYNNEI. CDR3 coding DNA: TGTGCCAGCAGTGAAGACTGGCAGGTTAATCAGCCCCAGCATTTT. Its protein is CASSEDWQVNQPQHF.

The J gene is TRBJ2-7, the V gene TRBV5-1; 7 bases agree with TRBD1. The CDR3 has 14 amino acids. V trimming: 4 bases; J trimming: 5 bases; junction bases outside the gene matches: 9. Germline lookup yields CDR1 SGHRS and CDR2 YFSETQ. This chain's CDR3 is CASSTSGQIDEQYF. CDR3 nucleotide sequence: TGCGCCAGCAGCACCTCGGGACAGATCGACGAGCAGTACTTC.

The genes are TRBV28 and TRBJ2-7; maybe TRBD2 (6 bases). The germline V and J ends were trimmed by 5 bases and 1 base, with 9 bases remaining between them. The CDR3 loop spans 13 amino acids. Germline values: CDR1 MDHEN, CDR2 SYDVKM. DNA for the CDR3: TGTGCCAGCAGTCCGGGACTGTCCTACGAGCAGTACTTC. This translates into CASSPGLSYEQYF.

This clone has just one count. This chain links TRBV2 with TRBJ1-6; D might be TRBD1 (6 bases). V lost 7 bases to trimming and J lost 8 bases, with 15 bases between them. The CDR3 has 14 residues. Germline V gene data show CDR1 as SNHLY and CDR2 as FYNNEI. CDR3 in DNA: TGTGCCAGCACTCTCGGTCAGGGGTATTCACCCCTCCACTTT. Protein product: CASTLGQGYSPLHF.

Here the CDR3 DNA reads TGTGCCAGCAGCCCAGAAGGGAGTTCAGGAAACACCATATATTTT. This gives the protein CASSPEGSSGNTIYF. The chain recombines TRBV7-9 with TRBJ1-3; no clear D. Germline V gene data show CDR1 as SEHNR and CDR2 as FQNEAQ (reference sequence). Deletions cut 5 bases from V and 4 bases from J, with 15 bases between. This CDR3 comprises 15 residues.

This clone has only one observation. The chain joins TRBV6-5 to TRBJ1-2; maybe TRBD1 (5 bases). Trimming shortened V by 6 bases and J by 2 bases, and 10 bases separated the two germline ends. The CDR3 loop spans 13 amino acids. Germline V CDR1 and CDR2: MNHEY, SVGAGI. In DNA, the CDR3 is TGTGCCAGCAGCCGAGGACACAACTATGGCTACACCTTC. Encoded protein: CASSRGHNYGYTF.

V usage is TRBV28 and J usage is TRBJ2-7, with 9 bases aligning to TRBD2. This CDR3 region has 15 residues. Germline-derived CDR1 and CDR2 are MDHEN and SYDVKM. Trimming removed 6 bases from V and 6 bases from J; junction bases left unmatched: 12. The chain's CDR3 is CASRNLGGRAAEQYF. The CDR3 bases are TGTGCCAGCAGAAACCTCGGCGGGAGGGCGGCCGAGCAGTACTTC.

The chain recombines TRBV2 with TRBJ1-3, with unresolved D. Germline CDR1 and CDR2: SNHLY and FYNNEI. V lost 6 bases and J lost 0, with 12 bases in between. This CDR3 has 15 amino acids. CDR3 protein: CASSPGGSSGNTIYF. The CDR3 bases are TGTGCCAGCAGCCCCGGCGGTTCCTCTGGAAACACCATATATTTT.

This chain connects TRBV30 to TRBJ1-5, with D possibly being TRBD1 (6 bases). The CDR3 has 14 residues. The V end was cut by 3 bases, the J end by 6 bases, with 15 bases between. Germline V gene lookup returns CDR1 GTSNPN and CDR2 SVGIG (reference sequence). The CDR3 bases are TGTGCCTGGAGCCTACAGGGCGAAATTCAGCCCCAGCATTTT. Amino acid sequence: CAWSLQGEIQPQHF.

The chain couples TRBV9 to TRBJ2-7; 8 nucleotides line up with TRBD2. The trim removed 2 bases at V and 2 bases at J, leaving 6 bases unmatched. The CDR3 consists of 15 residues. Per germline, CDR1 SGDLS and CDR2 YYNGEE. Here the CDR3 DNA reads TGTGCCAGCAGCGTGGGACCGGGACTAGCCTACGAGCAGTACTTC. Protein sequence: CASSVGPGLAYEQYF.

This clone came up a few times. The rearrangement joins TRBV27 to TRBJ2-2; the match to TRBD1 covers 7 bases. J lost 7 bases, V lost 2 bases, and 4 bases had no gene match. The CDR3 runs 14 residues. Germline CDR1 reads MNHEY; CDR2 reads SMNVEV (reference sequence). Here the CDR3 DNA reads TGTGCCAGCAGTTTAAGGGACAGTCACGGGGAGCTGTTTTTT. Its protein is CASSLRDSHGELFF.

The J gene is TRBJ2-7, the V gene TRBV4-3, with D perhaps TRBD1 (6 bases). The CDR3 has 14 residues. Germline V lookup: CDR1 LGHNA, CDR2 YSLEER. Trimming stripped 1 base from V and 2 bases from J, with 9 bases between. Here the CDR3 DNA reads TGCGCCAGCAGCCAAGGGACAGTTACCTACGAGCAGTACTTC. Translated, it gives CASSQGTVTYEQYF.